This section outlines one T cell receptor beta chain sequence together with its context. These data originate in a study of beta chain features in type 1 diabetes. In the study overall: The study found patients and healthy donors alike in age, gender and cell yields.

Germline V gene sequence: CDR1 SGHAT, CDR2 FQNNGV. Unmatched junction bases numbered 11, after V lost 6 bases and J lost 5 bases. CDR3 length: 17 residues. Expressed TCRB transcripts got sequenced, as all isolated RNA was reverse transcribed. Naive, central memory and regulatory T cell samples averaged around 3.3 million reads. TCRdb's table, derived via immunoSEQ multiplex PCR, lists solely in-frame clones and lacks some. The sample lists hundreds of thousands of clones, roughly 17% seen once, with 0.023% in the top ten. J is TRBJ2-1 and V is TRBV11-2; TRBD2 agrees at 12 bases. This receptor was taken from a woman aged 18-29 years in good health. The sequenced sample consisted of naive CD4+ T cells from blood. The CDR3 DNA reads as TGTGCCAGCAGAGGATCCGGGACTAGCGGGTTTAACAATGAGCAGTTCTTC. Its protein product is CASRGSGTSGFNNEQFF.